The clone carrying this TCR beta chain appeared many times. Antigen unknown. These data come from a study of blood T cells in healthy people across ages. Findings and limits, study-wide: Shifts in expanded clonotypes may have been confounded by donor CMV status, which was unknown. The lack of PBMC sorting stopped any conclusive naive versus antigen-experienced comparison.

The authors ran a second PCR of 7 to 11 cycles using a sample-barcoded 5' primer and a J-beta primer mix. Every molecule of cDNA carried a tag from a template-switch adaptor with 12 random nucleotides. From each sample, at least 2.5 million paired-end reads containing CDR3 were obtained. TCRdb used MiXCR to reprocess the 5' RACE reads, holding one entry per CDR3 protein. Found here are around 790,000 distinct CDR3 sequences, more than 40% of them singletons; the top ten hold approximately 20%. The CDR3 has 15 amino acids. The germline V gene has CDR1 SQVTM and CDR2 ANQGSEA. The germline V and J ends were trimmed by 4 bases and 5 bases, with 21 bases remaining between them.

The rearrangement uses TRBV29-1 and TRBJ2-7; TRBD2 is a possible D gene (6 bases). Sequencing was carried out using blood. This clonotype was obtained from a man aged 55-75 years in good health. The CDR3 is CSVVGGQRGSHEQYF. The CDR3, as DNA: TGCAGCGTTGTGGGAGGTCAACGGGGGTCCCACGAGCAGTACTTC.